This is a list of T cell receptor beta chains from one sample in a study of cytomegalovirus exposure and HLA in healthy donors. TCRdb keeps only in-frame clones here, not all; method: immunoSEQ multiplex PCR. The sample has approximately 160,000 clones; approximately 80% are singletons. Sequencing was carried out using PBMCs. Every receptor here comes from a male donor in good health and CMV-seropositive. The CDR3 runs from the conserved cysteine through the conserved F or W. Each record gives: clone size, D gene, J gene, V gene, CDR3 DNA, CDR3 protein. The D gene is left open where the match is weak. Clone size is shown for a subset of rows, as once, few, many or a class of expanded clone.

size: NA; D: NA; J: TRBJ2-2; V: TRBV13; DNA: TGTGCCAGCAGCAGTTCTGACACCGGGGTGGGCGCTAACACCGGGGAGCTGTTTTTT; CDR3: CASSSSDTGVGANTGELFF
size: NA; D: NA; J: TRBJ2-7; V: TRBV30; DNA: TGTGCCTGGAGTCAAGGGAGCGAGCAGTACTTC; CDR3: CAWSQGSEQYF
size: NA; D: TRBD1; J: TRBJ1-5; V: TRBV6-1; DNA: TGTGCCAGCAGCCCCGACAGGGCGTCGGAGCAGCCCCAGCATTTT; CDR3: CASSPDRASEQPQHF
size: NA; D: NA; J: TRBJ2-3; V: TRBV10-1; DNA: TGCGCCAGCAGTCGGACAGTAGAGACCACAGATACGCAGTATTTT; CDR3: CASSRTVETTDTQYF
size: NA; D: NA; J: TRBJ2-3; V: TRBV7-2; DNA: TGTGCCAGCCGCCATACAACAGATACGCAGTATTTT; CDR3: CASRHTTDTQYF
size: NA; D: NA; J: TRBJ1-1; V: TRBV7-9; DNA: TGTGCCAGCAGCTTCTCTATCGGGAACACTGAAGCTTTCTTT; CDR3: CASSFSIGNTEAFF
size: NA; D: NA; J: TRBJ1-2; V: TRBV4-1; DNA: TGCGCCAGCAGCTCCGTGGGCGGCTACACCTTC; CDR3: CASSSVGGYTF
size: NA; D: TRBD1; J: TRBJ2-5; V: TRBV9; DNA: TGTGCCAGCAGCCTCGGGACAGATCAAGAGACCCAGTACTTC; CDR3: CASSLGTDQETQYF
size: NA; D: TRBD2; J: TRBJ2-7; V: TRBV2; DNA: TGTGCCAGCAGTGTTCGCGGGGGGCCGTACGAGCAGTACTTC; CDR3: CASSVRGGPYEQYF
size: NA; D: NA; J: TRBJ2-1; V: TRBV5-4; DNA: TGTGCCAGCAGCTCCAACTCCGGCGGCTCCTACAATGAGCAGTTCTTC; CDR3: CASSSNSGGSYNEQFF
size: NA; D: TRBD1; J: TRBJ2-7; V: TRBV5-1; DNA: TGCGCCAGCAGCCCCCGGCAGGGGGCATCCTACGAGCAGTACTTC; CDR3: CASSPRQGASYEQYF
size: NA; D: NA; J: TRBJ1-5; V: TRBV7-8; DNA: TGTGCCAGCAGCTTAGTTACAGGGAACAATCAGCCCCAGCATTTT; CDR3: CASSLVTGNNQPQHF
size: few; D: NA; J: TRBJ2-3; V: TRBV5-1; DNA: TGCGCCAGCAGCTTGTACGGCGGGGAAGCGGAAGATACGCAGTATTTT; CDR3: CASSLYGGEAEDTQYF
size: NA; D: NA; J: TRBJ1-2; V: TRBV4-3; DNA: TGCGCCAGCAGCCAAGATATGGGCCCCTATGGCTACACCTTC; CDR3: CASSQDMGPYGYTF
size: NA; D: NA; J: TRBJ1-6; V: TRBV6-5; DNA: TGTGCCAGCACCCTAGGACGGGGAAATTCACCCCTCCACTTT; CDR3: CASTLGRGNSPLHF
size: few; D: TRBD1; J: TRBJ2-7; V: TRBV19; DNA: TGTGCCAGTAGTATACGATTAACAGGGGACTACGAGCAGTACTTC; CDR3: CASSIRLTGDYEQYF
size: NA; D: NA; J: TRBJ1-1; V: TRBV5-1; DNA: TGCGCCAGCAGCTTGGCCAGGCGGGACGGTAACACTGAAGCTTTCTTT; CDR3: CASSLARRDGNTEAFF